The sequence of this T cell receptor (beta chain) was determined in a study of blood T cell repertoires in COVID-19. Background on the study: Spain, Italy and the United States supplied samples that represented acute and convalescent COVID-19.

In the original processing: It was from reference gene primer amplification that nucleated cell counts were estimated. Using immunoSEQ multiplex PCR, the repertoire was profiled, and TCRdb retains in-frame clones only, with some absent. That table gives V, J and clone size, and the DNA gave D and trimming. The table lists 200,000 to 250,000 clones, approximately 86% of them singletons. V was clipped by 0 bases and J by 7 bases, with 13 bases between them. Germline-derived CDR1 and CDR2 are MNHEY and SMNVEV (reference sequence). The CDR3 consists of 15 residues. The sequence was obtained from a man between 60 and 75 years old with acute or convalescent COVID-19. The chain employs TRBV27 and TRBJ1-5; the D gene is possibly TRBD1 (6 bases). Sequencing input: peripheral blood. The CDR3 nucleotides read TGTGCCAGCAGTTTATCTGGGGGGGCAGGGCAGCCCCAGCATTTT. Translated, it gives CASSLSGGAGQPQHF.